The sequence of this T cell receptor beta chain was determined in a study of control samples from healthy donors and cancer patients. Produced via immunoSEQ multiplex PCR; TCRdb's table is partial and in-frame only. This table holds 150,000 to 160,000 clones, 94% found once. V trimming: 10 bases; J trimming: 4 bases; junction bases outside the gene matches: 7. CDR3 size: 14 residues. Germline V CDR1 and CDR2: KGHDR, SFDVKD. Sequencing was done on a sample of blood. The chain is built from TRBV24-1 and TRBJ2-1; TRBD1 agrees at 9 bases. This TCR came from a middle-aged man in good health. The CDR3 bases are TGTGCCACTGACGACGGGACAGGGTACAATGAGCAGTTCTTC. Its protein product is CATDDGTGYNEQFF.